This is a list of T cell receptor beta chains from one sample in a study of molecular identifiers for immune sequencing clone quantification. Each CDR3 protein is one row after TCRdb ran MiXCR on the PCR reads. The sample lists some 590,000 distinct CDR3 sequences, about 25% occurring once. The specimen was naive CD8+ T cells from blood, with Jurkat cell RNA spiked in. The receptors here all came from a human donor in good health. Some libraries in this study had Jurkat cell RNA spiked in. Each CDR3 is given with its conserved first and last residue. Fields, in order: V gene, J gene, CDR3 protein.

V: TRBV5-6
J: TRBJ2-7
CDR3: CASSLLAGISYEQYF

V: TRBV27
J: TRBJ1-5
CDR3: CASSNNRGSSGQPQHF

V: TRBV10-3
J: TRBJ2-7
CDR3: CAISVGTVYEQYF

V: TRBV6-1
J: TRBJ2-7
CDR3: CASSELPGPTYEQYF

V: TRBV2
J: TRBJ2-3
CDR3: CASSSPGTVSSTDTQYF

V: TRBV20-1
J: TRBJ1-1
CDR3: CSARDRRLLRDTEAFF

V: TRBV4-1
J: TRBJ1-5
CDR3: CASSQISDPWGNQPQHF

V: TRBV20-1
J: TRBJ1-1
CDR3: CSARVWQGPKNTEAFF

V: TRBV12-3/TRBV12-4
J: TRBJ2-3
CDR3: CASSAWGGGDTDTQYF

V: TRBV28
J: TRBJ2-3
CDR3: CASSSQGPTDTQYF

V: TRBV28
J: TRBJ2-7
CDR3: CASSMDSATYEQYF

V: TRBV2
J: TRBJ2-2
CDR3: CASRPLAGVTGELFF

V: TRBV4-3
J: TRBJ2-2
CDR3: CASSPGVGQGTGELFF

V: TRBV11-2
J: TRBJ2-5
CDR3: CASSQPLAGAATQYF

V: TRBV2
J: TRBJ1-5
CDR3: CASMGRDNSQPQHF

V: TRBV5-6
J: TRBJ2-2
CDR3: CASSYITGEATGELFF

V: TRBV13
J: TRBJ1-2
CDR3: CASSAGRGAQDGYTF

V: TRBV7-9
J: TRBJ2-7
CDR3: CASSPGAASEQYF

V: TRBV12-5
J: TRBJ1-1
CDR3: CASGRKANTEAFF

V: TRBV6-2/TRBV6-3
J: TRBJ2-1
CDR3: CATSIGPDEQFF

V: TRBV6-5
J: TRBJ1-2
CDR3: CASSYSLTGGYGYTF

V: TRBV7-9
J: TRBJ2-5
CDR3: CASSPKGLLETQYF

V: TRBV6-1
J: TRBJ1-6
CDR3: CASSEMGQDSPLHF

V: TRBV24-1
J: TRBJ2-5
CDR3: CATSDLGAGAPETQYF

V: TRBV5-6
J: TRBJ2-7
CDR3: CASSYRDRAIYEQYF

V: TRBV20-1
J: TRBJ2-7
CDR3: CSARVVGLVYEQYF

V: TRBV6-6
J: TRBJ2-7
CDR3: CASSGDRKTYEQYF

V: TRBV6-5
J: TRBJ2-5
CDR3: CASSYSGQGQETQYF

V: TRBV5-1
J: TRBJ1-1
CDR3: CASSSGTGVPVAFF

V: TRBV4-3
J: TRBJ2-7
CDR3: CASSQESGLYEQYF

V: TRBV6-5
J: TRBJ2-5
CDR3: CATTPNSGGETQYF

V: TRBV11-2
J: TRBJ2-1
CDR3: CASSLAPGTEYNEQFF

V: TRBV5-1
J: TRBJ2-7
CDR3: CASSFVGTSGGSYEQYF

V: TRBV4-3
J: TRBJ1-1
CDR3: CASSQGLAYTEALF

V: TRBV5-6
J: TRBJ2-7
CDR3: CASSGGDSPSYEQYF

V: TRBV2
J: TRBJ1-5
CDR3: CASESGISNQPQHF

V: TRBV20-1
J: TRBJ2-7
CDR3: CSATLRDRGYEQYF

V: TRBV5-1
J: TRBJ2-1
CDR3: CASSLSPRGKNEQFF

V: TRBV6-6
J: TRBJ2-7
CDR3: CASSPGGQGSFSSYEQYF

V: TRBV7-9
J: TRBJ2-5
CDR3: CASSPRQGSETQYF